This T cell receptor (beta chain) was obtained from a study of OX40 agonist ivuxolimab in advanced cancers. General study findings and limits: Among patients with partial responses at 0.1-3.0 mg/kg, clonal expansion was among the lowest.

TCRdb keeps only in-frame clones here, not all; method: immunoSEQ multiplex PCR. The repertoire consists of some 9,000 clones, with roughly 90% occurring once and the leading ten covering around 13%. The CDR3 is 14 residues long. Germline lookup yields CDR1 SEHNR and CDR2 FQNEAQ (reference sequence). The V end lost 1 base, the J end lost 1 base, and 7 bases lay between the germline ends. This clone was counted a single time. Its antigen is unidentified. The chain carries TRBV7-9 and TRBJ1-1; possible D gene TRBD1, 5 bases. This material consisted of CD4+ or CD8+ T cells sorted from blood, taken in a trial of the OX40 agonist ivuxolimab. The clonotype comes from an adult with an advanced solid tumor such as melanoma, head and neck, liver or kidney cancer. The DNA of the CDR3 is TGTGCCAGCAGCTTAGGGACATCGAACACTGAAGCTTTCTTT. Its translation: CASSLGTSNTEAFF. Full variable domain (remainder filled in from reference TRBV7-9 and TRBJ1-1): DTGVSQNPRHKITKRGQNVTFRCDPISEHNRLYWYRQTLGQGPEFLTYFQNEAQLEKSRLLSDRFSAERPKGSFSTLEIQRTEQGDSAMYLCASSLGTSNTEAFFGQGTRLTVV.